This T cell receptor (beta chain) originates from a study of molecular identifiers for immune sequencing clone quantification. Findings and limits, study-wide: More than 98% of effector molecules, versus under 1% of naive-cell molecules, belonged to clones above 20 RNA copies. Jurkat TCR RNA spiked in from one cell (amid about a million naive cells) was reportedly detectable. Identical TCR molecules that share a barcode could lead to an underestimation of highly expanded clone sizes.

The sample holds many counts of this clonotype. Its target is not known. V lost 3 bases and J lost 2; bases outside the gene matches: 11. The CDR3 sequence is 16 residues long. Per germline, CDR1 SQVTM and CDR2 ANQGSEA. Previously described methods and listed TCR primers were employed for the bulk TCR libraries. TCRdb called the PCR reads again in MiXCR, with one record for every CDR3 protein. The sample has 40,000 to 45,000 distinct CDR3 sequences; 15% to 20% are singletons. V gene TRBV29-1 combines with J gene TRBJ2-7, with 9 bases aligning to TRBD2. Source material: naive CD8+ T cells from blood, with Jurkat cell RNA spiked in. Described subset: FACS-sorted CD8+CD4-CCR7+CD45RA+ naive T cells. The clonotype originates from a human donor in good health. Some libraries in this study had Jurkat cell RNA spiked in. The CDR3 protein is CSVEGLAGAGAYEQYF. In DNA form, the CDR3 reads TGCAGCGTTGAGGGGTTAGCGGGGGCCGGCGCCTACGAGCAGTACTTC.